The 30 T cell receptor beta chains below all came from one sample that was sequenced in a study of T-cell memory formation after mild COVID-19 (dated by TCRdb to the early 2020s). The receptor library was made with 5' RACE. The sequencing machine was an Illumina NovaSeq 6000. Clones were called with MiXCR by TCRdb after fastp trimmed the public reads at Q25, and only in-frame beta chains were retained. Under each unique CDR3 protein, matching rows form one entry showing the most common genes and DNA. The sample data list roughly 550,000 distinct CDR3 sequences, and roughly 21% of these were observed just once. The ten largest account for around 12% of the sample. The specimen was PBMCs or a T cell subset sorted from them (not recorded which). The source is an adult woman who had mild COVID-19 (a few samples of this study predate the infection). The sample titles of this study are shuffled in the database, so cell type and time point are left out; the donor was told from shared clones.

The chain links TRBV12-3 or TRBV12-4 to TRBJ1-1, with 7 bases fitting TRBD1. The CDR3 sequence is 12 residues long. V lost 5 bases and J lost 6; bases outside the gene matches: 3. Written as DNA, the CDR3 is TGTGCCAGCAGTCTCAGGGGGGCTGAAGCTTTCTTT. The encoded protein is CASSLRGAEAFF.

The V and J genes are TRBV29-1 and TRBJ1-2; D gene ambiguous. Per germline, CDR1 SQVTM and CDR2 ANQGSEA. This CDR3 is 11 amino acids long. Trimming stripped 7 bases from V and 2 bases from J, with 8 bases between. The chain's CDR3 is CSARENYGYTF. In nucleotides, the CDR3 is TGCAGCGCTAGGGAGAACTATGGCTACACCTTC.

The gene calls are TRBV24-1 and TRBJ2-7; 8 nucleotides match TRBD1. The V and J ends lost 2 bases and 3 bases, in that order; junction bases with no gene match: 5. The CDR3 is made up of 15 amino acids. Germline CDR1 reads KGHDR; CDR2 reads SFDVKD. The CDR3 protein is CATSDWDRSLYEQYF. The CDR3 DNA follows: TGTGCCACCAGTGATTGGGACAGGAGTCTCTACGAGCAGTACTTC.

Here the CDR3 reads CSARAVLAGPEQFF. CDR3 nucleotides: TGCAGTGCTAGAGCGGTACTAGCGGGACCTGAGCAGTTCTTC. The genes are TRBV20-1 and TRBJ2-1; 10 bases are a match to TRBD2. V lost 1 base and J lost 9; bases outside the gene matches: 6. The CDR3 consists of 14 residues. Germline CDR1 and CDR2: DFQATT and SNEGSKA (reference sequence).

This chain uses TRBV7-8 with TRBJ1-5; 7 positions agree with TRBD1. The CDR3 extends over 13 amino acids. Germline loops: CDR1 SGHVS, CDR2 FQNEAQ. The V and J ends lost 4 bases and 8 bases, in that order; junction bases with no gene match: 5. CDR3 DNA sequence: TGTGCCAGCAGCTCTGACAGGGTTGAGCCCCAGCATTTT. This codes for CASSSDRVEPQHF. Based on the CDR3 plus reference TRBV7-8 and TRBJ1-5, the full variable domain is GAGVSQSPRYKVAKRGQDVALRCDPISGHVSLFWYQQALGQGPEFLTYFQNEAQLDKSGLPSDRFFAERPEGSVSTLKIQRTQQEDSAVYLCASSSDRVEPQHFGDGTRLSIL.

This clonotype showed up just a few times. The CDR3 DNA follows: TGTGCCATCTCCGGAACAGAACTCTTCTATGGCTACACCTTC. This translates into CAISGTELFYGYTF. The chain is built from TRBV10-3 and TRBJ1-2; D gene unclear. The CDR3 runs 14 residues. V was shortened by 8 bases and J by 4 bases, with 17 bases between the two germline ends. Germline loops: CDR1 ENHRY, CDR2 SYGVKD.

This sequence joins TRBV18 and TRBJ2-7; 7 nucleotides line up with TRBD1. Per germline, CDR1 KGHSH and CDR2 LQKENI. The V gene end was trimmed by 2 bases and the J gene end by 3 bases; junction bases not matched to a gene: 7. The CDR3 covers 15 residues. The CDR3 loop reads CASSPSLQGSYEQYF. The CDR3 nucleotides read TGTGCCAGCTCACCATCCTTACAGGGGAGCTACGAGCAGTACTTC.

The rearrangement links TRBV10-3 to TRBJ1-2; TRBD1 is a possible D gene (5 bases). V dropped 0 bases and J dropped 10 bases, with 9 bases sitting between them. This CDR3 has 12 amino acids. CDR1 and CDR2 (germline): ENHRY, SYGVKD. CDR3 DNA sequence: TGTGCCATCAGTGAGTCGAGGGACGACTACACCTTC. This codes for CAISESRDDYTF.

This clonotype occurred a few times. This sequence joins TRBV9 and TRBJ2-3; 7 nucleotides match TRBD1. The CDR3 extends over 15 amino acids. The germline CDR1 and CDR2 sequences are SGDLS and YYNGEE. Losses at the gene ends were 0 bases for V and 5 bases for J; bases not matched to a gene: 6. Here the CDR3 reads CASSVGVRQGDTQYF. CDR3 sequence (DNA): TGTGCCAGCAGCGTAGGGGTCAGACAGGGAGATACGCAGTATTTT.

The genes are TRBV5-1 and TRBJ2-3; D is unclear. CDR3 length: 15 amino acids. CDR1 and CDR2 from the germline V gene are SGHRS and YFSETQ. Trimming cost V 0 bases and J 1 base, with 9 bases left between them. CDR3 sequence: CASSLARYRTDTQYF. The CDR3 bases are TGCGCCAGCAGCTTGGCCAGATATCGCACAGATACGCAGTATTTT. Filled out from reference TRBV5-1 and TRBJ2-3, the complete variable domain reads KAGVTQTPRYLIKTRGQQVTLSCSPISGHRSVSWYQQTPGQGLQFLFEYFSETQRNKGNFPGRFSGRQFSNSRSEMNVSTLELGDSALYLCASSLARYRTDTQYFGPGTRLTVL.

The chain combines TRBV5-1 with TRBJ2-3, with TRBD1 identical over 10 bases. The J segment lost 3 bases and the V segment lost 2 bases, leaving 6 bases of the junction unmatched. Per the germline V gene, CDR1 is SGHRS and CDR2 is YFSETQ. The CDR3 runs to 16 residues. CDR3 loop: CASSFRTGGGTDTQYF. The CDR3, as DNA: TGCGCCAGCAGCTTTAGGACAGGGGGTGGAACAGATACGCAGTATTTT.

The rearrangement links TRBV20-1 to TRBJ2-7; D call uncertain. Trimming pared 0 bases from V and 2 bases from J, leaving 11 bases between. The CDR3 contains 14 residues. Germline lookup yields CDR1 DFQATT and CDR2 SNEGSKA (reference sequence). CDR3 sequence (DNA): TGCAGTGCTAGAGATCCCAACGGTCCCTACGAGCAGTACTTC. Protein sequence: CSARDPNGPYEQYF.

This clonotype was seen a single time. The CDR3 reads CASSAPYTDTQYF. CDR3 DNA: TGTGCCAGCAGCGCCCCCTACACAGATACGCAGTATTTT. This sequence joins TRBV2 and TRBJ2-3; unclear D gene. Trimming left V 6 bases short and J 2 bases short, with 9 bases between. CDR3 length equals 13 residues. The germline V gene encodes CDR1 SNHLY and CDR2 FYNNEI. Supplemented by reference TRBV2 and TRBJ2-3, the full variable domain reads EPEVTQTPSHQVTQMGQEVILRCVPISNHLYFYWYRQILGQKVEFLVSFYNNEISEKSEIFDDQFSVERPDGSNFTLKIRSTKLEDSAMYFCASSAPYTDTQYFGPGTRLTVL.

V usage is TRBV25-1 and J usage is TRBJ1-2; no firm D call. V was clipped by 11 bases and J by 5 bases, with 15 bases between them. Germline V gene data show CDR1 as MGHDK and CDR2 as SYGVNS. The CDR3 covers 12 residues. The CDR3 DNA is TGTGCCGCCGCTCGGACGGAATATGGCTACACCTTC. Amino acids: CAAARTEYGYTF.

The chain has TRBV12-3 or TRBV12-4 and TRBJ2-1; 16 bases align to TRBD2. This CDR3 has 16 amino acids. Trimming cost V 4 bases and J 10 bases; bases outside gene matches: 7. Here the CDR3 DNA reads TGTGCCAGCAGTTCAGGGACTAGCGGGAGGGCCAACGAGCAGTTCTTC. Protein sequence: CASSSGTSGRANEQFF.

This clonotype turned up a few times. The CDR3 DNA sequence: TGTGCCAGCAGCGCGGGACGGGACTCCTACGAGCAGTACTTC. Its protein is CASSAGRDSYEQYF. The chain carries TRBV9 and TRBJ2-7; D possibly matches TRBD1 or TRBD2 (5 bases each). The CDR3 spans 14 residues. The germline V and J ends were trimmed by 3 bases and 0 bases, with 10 bases remaining between them. Germline-derived CDR1 and CDR2 are SGDLS and YYNGEE.

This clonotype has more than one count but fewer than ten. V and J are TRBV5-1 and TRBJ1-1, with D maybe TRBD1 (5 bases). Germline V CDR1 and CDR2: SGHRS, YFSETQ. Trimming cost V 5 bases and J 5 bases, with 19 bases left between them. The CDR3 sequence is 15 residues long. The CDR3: CASRRGGNTETEAFF. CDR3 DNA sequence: TGCGCCAGCAGGCGGGGGGGGAACACGGAGACTGAAGCTTTCTTT.

The CDR3, as DNA: TGCGCCAGCAGCTTGGGGGCTAGCGGGGGCTATGAGCAGTTCTTC. This codes for CASSLGASGGYEQFF. V is TRBV5-1 and J is TRBJ2-1, with 10 positions matching TRBD2. The trim removed 0 bases at V and 8 bases at J, leaving 5 bases unmatched. Germline assignment: CDR1 SGHRS and CDR2 YFSETQ. The CDR3 totals 15 residues.

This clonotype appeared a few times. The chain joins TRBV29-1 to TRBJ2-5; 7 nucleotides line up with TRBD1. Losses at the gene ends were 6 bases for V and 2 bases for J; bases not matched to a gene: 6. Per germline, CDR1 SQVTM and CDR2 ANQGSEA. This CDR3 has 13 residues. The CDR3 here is CSVTPGQQETQYF. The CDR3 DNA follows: TGCAGCGTCACCCCGGGACAGCAAGAGACCCAGTACTTC.

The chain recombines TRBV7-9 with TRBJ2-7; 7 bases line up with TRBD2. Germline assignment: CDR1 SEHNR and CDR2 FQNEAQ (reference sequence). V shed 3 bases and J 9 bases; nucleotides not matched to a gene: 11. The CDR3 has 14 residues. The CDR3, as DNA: TGTGCCAGCAGCTTGGGAGGGCTCGGGTTCGGGCAGTACTTC. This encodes CASSLGGLGFGQYF.

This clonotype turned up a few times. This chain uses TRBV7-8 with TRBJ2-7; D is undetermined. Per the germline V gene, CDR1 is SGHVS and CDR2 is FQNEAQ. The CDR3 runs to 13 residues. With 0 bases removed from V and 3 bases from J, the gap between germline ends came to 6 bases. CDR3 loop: CASSLAGIYEQYF. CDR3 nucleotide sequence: TGTGCCAGCAGCTTAGCGGGGATCTACGAGCAGTACTTC.

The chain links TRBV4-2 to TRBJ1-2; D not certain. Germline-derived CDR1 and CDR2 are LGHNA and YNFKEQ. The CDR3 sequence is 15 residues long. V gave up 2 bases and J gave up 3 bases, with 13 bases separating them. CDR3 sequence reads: CASSQPRWDDYGYTF. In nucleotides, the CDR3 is TGTGCCAGCAGCCAACCTCGTTGGGATGACTATGGCTACACCTTC.

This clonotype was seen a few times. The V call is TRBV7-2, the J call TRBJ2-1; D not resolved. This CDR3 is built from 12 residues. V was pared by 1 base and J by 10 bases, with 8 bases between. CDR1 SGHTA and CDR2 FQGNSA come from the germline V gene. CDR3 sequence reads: CASSLGLWEQFF. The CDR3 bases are TGTGCCAGCAGCTTAGGCCTTTGGGAGCAGTTCTTC.

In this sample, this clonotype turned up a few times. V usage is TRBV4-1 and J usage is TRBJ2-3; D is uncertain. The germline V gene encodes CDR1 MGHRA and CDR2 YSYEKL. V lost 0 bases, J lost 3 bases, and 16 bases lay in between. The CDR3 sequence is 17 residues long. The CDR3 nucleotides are TGCGCCAGCAGCCAAGATCCTTCCCCTATCACTACAGATACGCAGTATTTT. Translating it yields CASSQDPSPITTDTQYF.

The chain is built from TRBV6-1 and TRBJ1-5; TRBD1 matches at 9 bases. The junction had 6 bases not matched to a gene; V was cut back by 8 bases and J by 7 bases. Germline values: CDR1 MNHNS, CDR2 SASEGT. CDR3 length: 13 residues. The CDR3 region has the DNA TGTGCCAGCTTCTTGGACAGGGGCCAGCCCCAGCATTTT. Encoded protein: CASFLDRGQPQHF.

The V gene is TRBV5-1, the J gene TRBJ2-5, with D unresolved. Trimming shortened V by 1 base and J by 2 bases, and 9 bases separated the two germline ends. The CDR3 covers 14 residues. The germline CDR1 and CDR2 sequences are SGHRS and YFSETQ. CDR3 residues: CASSLKSAQETQYF. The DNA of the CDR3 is TGCGCCAGCAGCTTGAAGTCGGCTCAAGAGACCCAGTACTTC.

The CDR3 region is CASSDRGPNTQYF. CDR3 nucleotide sequence: TGTGCCAGCAGTGACAGGGGCCCAAATACGCAGTATTTT. The genes are TRBV11-2 and TRBJ2-3; TRBD1 matches at 8 bases. This CDR3 is built from 13 residues. Germline loops: CDR1 SGHAT, CDR2 FQNNGV. With 6 bases clipped from V and 7 bases from J, the junction kept 6 bases outside the gene matches.

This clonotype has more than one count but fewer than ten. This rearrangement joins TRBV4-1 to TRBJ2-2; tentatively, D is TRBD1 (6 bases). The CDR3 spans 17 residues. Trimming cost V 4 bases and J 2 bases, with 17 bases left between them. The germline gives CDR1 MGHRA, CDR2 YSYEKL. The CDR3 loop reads CASSLPRVGANTGELFF. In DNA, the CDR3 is TGCGCCAGCAGCCTACCACGAGTGGGGGCTAACACCGGGGAGCTGTTTTTT.

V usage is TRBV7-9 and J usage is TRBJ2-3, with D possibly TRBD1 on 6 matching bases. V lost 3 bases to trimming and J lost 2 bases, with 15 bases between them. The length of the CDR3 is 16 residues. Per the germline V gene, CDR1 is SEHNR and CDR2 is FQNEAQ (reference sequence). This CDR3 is CASSFPDRYYTDTQYF. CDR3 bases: TGTGCCAGCAGCTTTCCAGACAGGTATTACACAGATACGCAGTATTTT.

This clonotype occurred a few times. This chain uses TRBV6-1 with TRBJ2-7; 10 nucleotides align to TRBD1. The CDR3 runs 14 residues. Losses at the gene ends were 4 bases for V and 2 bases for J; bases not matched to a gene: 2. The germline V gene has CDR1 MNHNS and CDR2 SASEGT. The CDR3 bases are TGTGCCAGCAGTGGGGACAGGGGCCCCTACGAGCAGTACTTC. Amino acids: CASSGDRGPYEQYF.